These T cell receptor beta chains were read from a single sample in a study of tumor-infiltrating lymphocytes in primary liver carcinoma. One entry per CDR3 protein results from TCRdb running MiXCR on the multiplex PCR reads. Of 330,000 or so distinct CDR3 sequences listed, 65% are singletons. Material: peripheral blood. The receptor set was obtained from a man aged 35 to 55 with primary liver carcinoma and hepatitis B virus infection. CDR3s include the opening cysteine and the closing phenylalanine or tryptophan. The D gene is left open where the match is weak. Clone sizes are given selectively: once, few, many, or a class where the clone is expanded.

d_gene	abundance	v_gene	j_gene	CDR3nt	CDR3aa
TRBD2	NA	TRBV28	TRBJ2-7	TGTGTCAGCAGTTTAAGGACTAGCGGGAGTAGGGGACTCTACGAGCAGTACTTC	CVSSLRTSGSRGLYEQYF
TRBD2	NA	TRBV6-1	TRBJ2-7	TGTGCCAGCAATGAGAGATTAGCGGGAAAATTGGACTTC	CASNERLAGKLDF
NA	NA	TRBV7-8	TRBJ2-3	TGTACTAGCAGCTTAGGGCTAAAGGGCGGTACGCAGTATTTT	CTSSLGLKGGTQYF
TRBD2	NA	TRBV11-2	TRBJ2-7	TGTGCCAGCAGCACCACCAGCGGGAGAGGGTACAAGCATTACTTC	CASSTTSGRGYKHYF
NA	NA	TRBV10-3	TRBJ1-6	TGTGCCATCAGTGAGTCGACTCAATCCCAGTCACCCCTCCACTTT	CAISESTQSQSPLHF
TRBD1	many	TRBV12-3/TRBV12-4	TRBJ2-1	TGTGCCAGCAGTTTTGGGACAGGACGGTTCTTC	CASSFGTGRFF
TRBD2	NA	TRBV20-1	TRBJ2-5	TGCAGTGCTAGGAAGAGAGCGGGAGATTTAAGAGAGACCCAGTACTTC	CSARKRAGDLRETQYF
NA	few	TRBV5-1	TRBJ2-6	TGCGCCAGCAGCTCTGTCTCTGGGGCCAACGTCCTGACTTTC	CASSSVSGANVLTF
TRBD1	NA	TRBV6-2/TRBV6-3	TRBJ2-1	TGTGCCGGCAGCCAGACCGGGACAGGGGGCAATGAGCAGTTCTTC	CAGSQTGTGGNEQFF
NA	NA	TRBV11-2	TRBJ2-7	TGTGCCGGCAGTGGTCAGGGTAGTGTCTACGAGCAGTACTTC	CAGSGQGSVYEQYF
NA	NA	TRBV6-5	TRBJ1-5	TGTGCCAGAAGTGACAAGAGCAATCAGCCCCAGCATTTT	CARSDKSNQPQHF